This TCR beta chain is drawn from a study of cytotoxic CD8 clonotypes in ibrutinib-treated CLL. This clone was seen at least ten times. Its matching antigen is unknown. TCRdb keeps only in-frame clones here, not all; method: immunoSEQ multiplex PCR. The sample holds about 49,000 clones; 53% are singletons and the top ten take approximately 30%. There are 14 residues in the CDR3. Looked up from germline, CDR1 is MDHEN and CDR2 is SYDVKM. V trimming: 7 bases; J trimming: 4 bases; junction bases outside the gene matches: 4. Whole-study results and caveats: Sampling of sustained-remission and progressing patients occurred at differing times.

This receptor was obtained from a human donor with chronic lymphocytic leukemia. The V and J genes are TRBV28 and TRBJ1-6, with 7 bases identical to TRBD1. The sequences come from PBMCs, collected after 12 months of ibrutinib treatment. The CDR3 protein is CASTKQGYNSPLHF. DNA of the CDR3: TGTGCCAGCACCAAACAGGGGTATAATTCACCCCTCCACTTT.